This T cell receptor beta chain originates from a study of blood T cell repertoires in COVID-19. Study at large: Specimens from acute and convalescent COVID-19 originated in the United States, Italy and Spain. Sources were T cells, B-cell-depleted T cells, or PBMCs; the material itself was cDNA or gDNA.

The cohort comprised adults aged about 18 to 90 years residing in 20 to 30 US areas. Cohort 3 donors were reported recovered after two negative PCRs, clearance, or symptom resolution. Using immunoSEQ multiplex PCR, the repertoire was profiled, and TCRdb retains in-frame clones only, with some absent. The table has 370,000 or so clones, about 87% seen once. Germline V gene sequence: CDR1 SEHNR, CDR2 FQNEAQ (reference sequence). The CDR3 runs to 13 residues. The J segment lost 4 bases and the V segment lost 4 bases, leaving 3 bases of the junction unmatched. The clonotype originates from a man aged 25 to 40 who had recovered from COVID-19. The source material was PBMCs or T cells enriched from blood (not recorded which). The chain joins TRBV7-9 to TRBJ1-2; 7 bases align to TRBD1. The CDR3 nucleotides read TGTGCCAGCAGCTCGACAGGGTTCTATGGCTACACCTTC. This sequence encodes CASSSTGFYGYTF.